This T cell receptor beta chain originates from a study of CD8 T cells in ankylosing spondylitis. From the 5' RACE reads, TCRdb called clonotypes with MiXCR, one entry per CDR3 protein. The table lists some 840,000 distinct CDR3 sequences, 10% to 15% of them singletons. Study findings and constraints: Blood from ankylosing spondylitis patients appeared to carry a characteristic roughly eight-variant TCR beta motif. Reportedly, disease-linked clones are significantly enriched in ankylosing spondylitis patients' matched synovial fluid. There were earlier reports of some motif variants in reactive arthritis synovial fluid and blood.

This CDR3 contains 13 residues. Per germline, CDR1 SGHTA and CDR2 FQGNSA. V lost 3 bases to trimming and J lost 8 bases, with 13 bases between them. This clonotype has more than one count but fewer than ten. Its antigen is not identified. The sequence was obtained from a male donor with ankylosing spondylitis. V and J are TRBV7-2 and TRBJ2-5; D uncertain. The sequencing input was blood, either unsorted or a sorted T cell fraction (not recorded which). CDR3 nucleotides: TGTGCCAGCAGCTTCGGCACGGCTCAAACCCAGTACTTC. It specifies CASSFGTAQTQYF.